Each of the 14 T cell receptor beta chains below was sequenced from the same sample in a study of T cells in Graves' hyperthyroidism and ophthalmopathy. TCR beta CDR3 regions were amplified from RNA. A set of HTBI primers served as the primers for a first-round RT-PCR of the TCR CDR3. In TCRdb, the multiplex PCR reads were re-called with MiXCR into one record per CDR3 protein. The profile shows 650,000 to 800,000 distinct CDR3 sequences, over 40% of them singletons. Sample: peripheral blood or thyroid tissue (not recorded which). The receptors come from an adult man with Graves' disease, either hyperthyroidism or ophthalmopathy (not recorded which).

This rearrangement joins TRBV10-3 to TRBJ1-2; a possible D gene is TRBD1 (6 bases). This CDR3 spans 14 amino acids. V gave up 6 bases and J gave up 8 bases, with 19 bases separating them. The germline CDR1 and CDR2 sequences are ENHRY and SYGVKD. CDR3 nucleotides: TGTGCCATCAGCGCTGAAGGACAGCCGGAAGGCTACACCTTC. It codes for CAISAEGQPEGYTF.

On this clonotype: A much larger clone lies one base from this, so it may be a read error. The chain combines TRBV2 with TRBJ1-5; no definite D call. Germline CDR1 and CDR2: SNHLY and FYNNEI. The CDR3 covers 15 residues. V dropped 3 bases and J dropped 4 bases, with 13 bases sitting between them. The CDR3 bases are TGTGCCAGCAGTGACGGTACGTGGGCGAATCAGCCCCAGCATTTT. Its translation is CASSDGTWANQPQHF.

The J gene is TRBJ2-7, the V gene TRBV10-3; 7 bases agree with TRBD1. J gave up 8 bases and V 5 bases, and 6 bases lay outside the gene matches. The CDR3 totals 12 residues. The V gene's germline CDR1 is ENHRY and CDR2 SYGVKD. In DNA, the CDR3 is TGTGCCATCAGTCAACAGGGGTTCAAGCAGTACTTC. Protein product: CAISQQGFKQYF.

Remarks on this clonotype: With a much larger clone just one base away, this may be a read error. The chain uses TRBV7-9 and TRBJ2-7, with TRBD1 identical over 7 bases. CDR1 is SEHNR, CDR2 FQNEAQ, per germline (reference sequence). The CDR3 sequence is 14 residues long. The CDR3 protein is CASSSTGVSYEQCF. The CDR3 DNA reads TGTGCCAGCAGCTCTACAGGGGTCTCATACGAGCAGTGCTTC.

The V call is TRBV10-2, the J call TRBJ1-1; the D gene is possibly TRBD1 (6 bases). In germline, CDR1 is WSHSY, CDR2 SAAADI. V gave up 6 bases and J gave up 11 bases, with 13 bases separating them. This CDR3 region has 11 residues. In nucleotides, the CDR3 is TGCGCCAGCAGCACAGGGTCCTCGGCTTTCTTT. Amino acid sequence: CASSTGSSAFF.

The chain recombines TRBV20-1 with TRBJ2-5, with D tentatively TRBD1 (6 bases). CDR3 length equals 13 residues. Per germline, CDR1 DFQATT and CDR2 SNEGSKA (reference sequence). The germline V and J ends were trimmed by 4 bases and 4 bases, with 13 bases remaining between them. CDR3 DNA: TGCAGTGCTAAAGGGGGACCAGGAGAGACCCAGTACTTC. It specifies CSAKGGPGETQYF.

Comments on this clonotype: It is likely a read error, because the conserved phenylalanine at the end of the CDR3 is missing. V gene TRBV5-4 combines with J gene TRBJ1-1, with no clear D. Between the trimmed V and J ends, which lost 4 bases and 9 bases, there was a span of 10 bases. The germline V gene has CDR1 SGHNT and CDR2 YYREEE (reference sequence). CDR3 length: 11 residues. The DNA of the CDR3 is TGTGCCAGCAGCCTGGACGGAAAAGCTTTCCTT. Encoded protein: CASSLDGKAFL.

In the case of this clonotype: This may arise from a read error, as a much more abundant clone is one base away. V gene TRBV2 combines with J gene TRBJ2-2; D perhaps matches TRBD2 (5 bases). The germline CDR1 and CDR2 sequences are SNHLY and FYNNEI. The CDR3 runs 14 residues. In DNA, the CDR3 is TGTGCCAGCAGTGACGTCAGATCCACCGGGGAGCTGCTTTTT. It yields the protein CASSDVRSTGELLF.

The CDR3 here is CASGWTAGNEKLFF. DNA for the CDR3: TGTGCCAGCGGTTGGACAGCCGGTAATGAAAAACTGTTTTTT. This chain uses TRBV6-5 with TRBJ1-4; maybe TRBD1 (6 bases). Between the trimmed V and J ends, which lost 8 bases and 4 bases, there was a span of 14 bases. CDR1 and CDR2 (germline): MNHEY, SVGAGI. The CDR3 covers 14 residues.

This clonotype has just a few counts. The chain couples TRBV20-1 to TRBJ2-2; D is possibly TRBD2 (6 bases). Germline CDR1 is DFQATT and CDR2 is SNEGSKA (reference sequence). The CDR3 loop spans 13 amino acids. The V end was cut by 6 bases, the J end by 7 bases, with 15 bases between. The DNA for the CDR3 is TGCAGTGCCCGGAGTGGGACTGACGGGGAGCTGTTTTTT. Protein sequence: CSARSGTDGELFF.

This clonotype was seen just once. This rearrangement joins TRBV29-1 to TRBJ1-3, with D unclear. V was cut by 8 bases and J by 3 bases, with 11 bases left in between. Germline lookup yields CDR1 SQVTM and CDR2 ANQGSEA. The CDR3 spans 12 residues. CDR3 in DNA: TGCAGCTTGAGGTCGGATGGAAACACCATATATTTT. Amino acids: CSLRSDGNTIYF.

In DNA form, the CDR3 reads TGTGCCAGCAGTGATGTAGAGGCAGGGGCAGGGAACCCCAATCAGCCCCAGCATTTT. It yields the protein CASSDVEAGAGNPNQPQHF. The V gene is TRBV7-3, the J gene TRBJ1-5, with D perhaps matching TRBD1 (6 bases). V shed 6 bases and J shed 3 bases, with 27 bases lying between them. This CDR3 contains 19 residues. CDR1 is SGHTA and CDR2 is FQGTGA in the germline V gene.

The V call is TRBV29-1, the J call TRBJ2-7; TRBD2 is a possible D gene (6 bases). This CDR3 has 13 residues. Germline assignment: CDR1 SQVTM and CDR2 ANQGSEA. The V and J ends lost 8 bases and 2 bases respectively, with 16 bases between them. As DNA, the CDR3 is TGCAGCTCCCGGGGGACTGGGACCTACGAGCAGTACTTC. This translates into CSSRGTGTYEQYF.

The chain joins TRBV14 to TRBJ1-3; no definite D call. CDR3 length: 12 amino acids. The ends were cut back, 4 bases at V and 8 bases at J, with 9 bases in the middle. Germline lookup yields CDR1 SGHDN and CDR2 FVKESK. In nucleotides, the CDR3 is TGTGCCAGCAGCCTAAGCGGAGACACCATATATTTT. Translated, it gives CASSLSGDTIYF. Full variable domain (outside the CDR3, taken from reference TRBV14 and TRBJ1-3): EAGVTQFPSHSVIEKGQTVTLRCDPISGHDNLYWYRRVMGKEIKFLLHFVKESKQDESGMPNNRFLAERTGGTYSTLKVQPAELEDSGVYFCASSLSGDTIYFGEGSWLTVV.